This is a list of T cell receptor beta chains from one sample in a study of T cells in Graves' hyperthyroidism and ophthalmopathy. TCRdb reanalysed the multiplex PCR reads using MiXCR and keeps one entry per CDR3 protein. The table shows 600,000 to 700,000 distinct CDR3 sequences, with 45% occurring only once. Sequences were obtained from peripheral blood or thyroid tissue (not recorded which). All receptors come from an adult man with Graves' disease, either hyperthyroidism or ophthalmopathy (not recorded which). Each CDR3 is given with its conserved first and last residue. The order of the fields is V gene, J gene, CDR3 length, D gene, clone size, CDR3 protein, CDR3 DNA. The D gene is left open where the match is weak. Clone size is shown for a subset of rows, as once, few, many or a class of expanded clone.

TRBV9	TRBJ2-5	17	.	.	CASSVGGGGGLQETQYF	TGTGCCAGCAGCGTTGGAGGGGGAGGAGGGTTACAAGAGACCCAGTACTTC
TRBV29-1	TRBJ1-5	12	TRBD1	many	CSVGTGEQPQHF	TGCAGCGTTGGGACAGGGGAACAGCCCCAGCATTTT
TRBV9	TRBJ2-2	19	TRBD2	once	CASSVGVAAGGWNTGELFF	TGTGCCAGCAGCGTAGGCGTGGCAGCGGGGGGCTGGAACACCGGGGAGCTGTTTTTT
TRBV2	TRBJ1-6	12	.	.	CARVDTNSPLHF	TGTGCTAGAGTGGATACTAATTCACCCCTCCACTTT
TRBV9	TRBJ1-3	14	TRBD1	few	CASSGRGSGNTIYF	TGTGCCAGCAGCGGCAGGGGGTCTGGAAACACCATATATTTT
TRBV5-4	TRBJ2-5	9	.	.	CANKETQYF	TGTGCCAACAAAGAGACCCAGTACTTC
TRBV25-1	TRBJ1-5	12	.	.	CAPQGPNQPQHF	TGTGCCCCACAGGGCCCCAATCAGCCCCAGCATTTT
TRBV7-2	TRBJ2-7	16	TRBD1	.	CASSLVGDRGPYEQYF	TGTGCCAGCAGCTTGGTGGGGGACAGGGGTCCCTACGAGCAGTACTTC
TRBV29-1	TRBJ2-5	12	.	many	CSVDPGMETQYF	TGCAGCGTTGACCCAGGGATGGAGACCCAGTACTTC
TRBV10-3	TRBJ2-1	15	.	.	CAISPDFSAGNEQFF	TGTGCCATCAGTCCGGATTTTTCTGCGGGGAATGAGCAGTTCTTC
TRBV10-3	TRBJ1-1	14	.	many	CAISDPGWNTEAFF	TGTGCCATCAGTGACCCAGGCTGGAACACTGAAGCTTTCTTT
TRBV7-9	TRBJ1-2	13	.	.	CASNQWSLVGYTF	TGTGCCAGCAACCAATGGAGCTTGGTTGGCTACACCTTC
TRBV7-9	TRBJ2-2	16	TRBD2	.	CASSSWTSGPTGELFF	TGTGCCAGCAGCTCTTGGACTAGCGGACCCACCGGGGAGCTGTTTTTT
TRBV5-4	TRBJ2-7	14	TRBD2	.	CASSLGAGVYEQYF	TGTGCCAGCAGCTTAGGAGCGGGAGTCTACGAGCAGTACTTC
TRBV29-1	TRBJ1-2	12	.	.	CSVERGVYGYTF	TGCAGCGTTGAACGGGGAGTCTATGGCTACACCTTC
TRBV12-3/TRBV12-4	TRBJ1-1	13	.	few	CASSPLWGREAFF	TGTGCCAGCTCCCCCCTGTGGGGAAGAGAGGCTTTCTTT
TRBV6-1	TRBJ1-5	15	TRBD1	.	CASSQGTGWDQPQHF	TGTGCCAGCAGTCAAGGGACAGGGTGGGATCAGCCCCAGCATTTT
TRBV29-1	TRBJ1-2	15	TRBD1	.	CSVEGSGQGARGYTF	TGCAGCGTTGAAGGCAGTGGTCAGGGGGCGAGGGGCTACACCTTC
TRBV5-6	TRBJ2-5	16	.	.	CASSFLTDSIQETQYF	TGTGCCAGCAGCTTCTTGACTGACTCAATCCAAGAGACCCAGTACTTC
TRBV7-9	TRBJ2-7	14	TRBD1	few	CASSGGTGANEQYF	TGTGCCAGCAGCGGTGGGACAGGGGCCAACGAGCAGTACTTC
TRBV25-1	TRBJ1-2	13	.	.	CASREDESYGYTF	TGTGCCAGCAGAGAGGACGAAAGCTACGGCTACACCTTC
TRBV12-3/TRBV12-4	TRBJ1-6	15	.	.	CASSQRQAHNSPLHF	TGTGCCAGCAGTCAAAGACAGGCCCATAATTCACCCCTCCACTTT
TRBV7-9	TRBJ2-7	14	.	many	CASSSNRVTYEQYF	TGTGCCAGCAGCTCTAACAGGGTCACCTACGAGCAGTACTTC
TRBV9	TRBJ2-5	17	TRBD2	.	CASSPIAGGSGQETQYF	TGTGCCAGCAGCCCCATAGCGGGAGGATCGGGTCAAGAGACCCAGTACTTC
TRBV7-2	TRBJ1-1	14	.	few	CASSLVHLNTEAFF	TGTGCCAGCAGCTTGGTACACCTGAACACTGAAGCTTTCTTT
TRBV2	TRBJ1-5	15	.	.	CASRMTGYSNQPQHF	TGTGCCAGCAGGATGACGGGGTATAGCAATCAGCCCCAGCATTTT
TRBV7-9	TRBJ1-2	15	TRBD1	.	CASSFRDREMYGYTF	TGTGCCAGCAGCTTCCGGGACAGGGAAATGTATGGCTACACCTTC
TRBV29-1	TRBJ1-3	14	.	.	CSLLGFMPGNTIYF	TGCAGCTTGCTCGGTTTCATGCCTGGAAACACCATATATTTT
TRBV2	TRBJ1-2	13	TRBD1	few	CASSEGTGHGYTF	TGTGCCAGCAGTGAAGGGACAGGGCATGGCTACACCTTC
TRBV29-1	TRBJ1-2	15	TRBD1	.	CSVKKRQGANYGYTF	TGCAGCGTTAAAAAACGACAGGGGGCGAACTATGGCTACACCTTC
TRBV10-3	TRBJ1-5	15	.	many	CATEEQAFSNQPQHF	TGTGCCACCGAGGAGCAGGCTTTTAGCAATCAGCCCCAGCATTTT
TRBV15	TRBJ2-5	16	TRBD1	once	CATSSYSRGRRETQYF	TGTGCCACCAGCAGTTACTCCAGGGGGCGCAGGGAGACCCAGTACTTC
TRBV2	TRBJ2-2	14	.	few	CASSPGTYTGELFF	TGTGCCAGCAGCCCCGGGACCTACACCGGGGAGCTGTTTTTT
TRBV6-5	TRBJ1-2	15	.	.	CASSYSEWGAKGYTF	TGTGCCAGCAGTTACTCAGAATGGGGGGCAAAAGGCTACACCTTC
TRBV2	TRBJ1-1	15	.	many	CASRLVQGRSTEAFF	TGTGCCAGCCGTCTTGTACAGGGACGCAGCACTGAAGCTTTCTTT
TRBV7-7	TRBJ1-1	13	.	many	CASSPQLNTEAFF	TGTGCTAGCAGCCCCCAGTTGAACACTGAAGCTTTCTTT
TRBV7-9	TRBJ1-6	18	.	few	CASSLAWTESSYNSPLHF	TGTGCCAGCAGCTTAGCTTGGACAGAAAGCTCCTATAATTCACCCCTCCACTTT
TRBV20-1	TRBJ1-5	13	.	many	CSARGTVDQPQHF	TGCAGTGCTAGAGGGACAGTAGATCAGCCCCAGCATTTT
TRBV12-3/TRBV12-4	TRBJ1-5	17	.	few	CASSFMLGGRSNQPQHF	TGTGCCAGCAGTTTCATGCTCGGGGGCCGTAGCAATCAGCCCCAGCATTTT
TRBV12-3/TRBV12-4	TRBJ1-5	12	.	.	CASSRTNQPQHF	TGTGCCAGCAGCCGGACAAATCAGCCCCAGCATTTT
TRBV12-3/TRBV12-4	TRBJ1-2	14	.	.	CVSRTFGGPRRYTF	TGTGTCAGCAGAACTTTTGGGGGACCAAGGCGCTACACCTTC
TRBV6-5	TRBJ1-2	13	TRBD1	.	CAISYQGAYGYTF	TGTGCCATCAGTTACCAGGGGGCATATGGCTACACCTTC
TRBV29-1	TRBJ1-1	12	.	many	CSARIPNTEAFF	TGCAGCGCTCGGATTCCGAACACTGAAGCTTTCTTT
TRBV7-9	TRBJ1-1	13	.	.	CASSLGRFGEAFF	TGTGCCAGCAGCTTAGGGCGGTTCGGTGAAGCTTTCTTT
TRBV6-1	TRBJ2-7	13	.	few	CASQGRGSYEQYF	TGTGCCAGCCAAGGCCGAGGTTCCTACGAGCAGTACTTC
TRBV9	TRBJ1-3	17	.	.	CASSVVGDAYSGNTIYF	TGTGCCAGCAGCGTAGTTGGAGACGCCTACTCTGGAAACACCATATATTTT
TRBV7-2	TRBJ2-5	14	.	once	CASSLPLEVETQYF	TGTGCCAGCAGCTTACCCTTAGAGGTGGAGACCCAGTACTTC
TRBV7-9	TRBJ2-7	15	.	.	CASSIAGAHSYEQYF	TGTGCCAGTAGTATTGCAGGGGCCCACTCCTACGAGCAGTACTTC
TRBV7-9	TRBJ2-7	14	.	few	CASSETGLSYEQYF	TGTGCCAGCAGCGAGACAGGCCTATCCTACGAGCAGTACTTC
TRBV15	TRBJ2-7	17	.	.	CATSASPRDGISYEQYF	TGTGCCACCAGCGCCAGTCCGAGGGACGGCATCTCCTACGAGCAGTACTTC
TRBV7-2	TRBJ2-7	15	.	few	CASSSQGGIDYEQYF	TGTGCCAGCAGCTCCCAGGGAGGAATAGACTACGAGCAGTACTTC
TRBV29-1	TRBJ2-3	12	.	.	CSVGQNTDTQYF	TGCAGCGTAGGACAGAACACAGATACGCAGTATTTT
TRBV19	TRBJ2-5	14	.	few	CASSIGLATETQYF	TGTGCCAGTAGTATCGGGCTAGCTACGGAGACCCAGTACTTC